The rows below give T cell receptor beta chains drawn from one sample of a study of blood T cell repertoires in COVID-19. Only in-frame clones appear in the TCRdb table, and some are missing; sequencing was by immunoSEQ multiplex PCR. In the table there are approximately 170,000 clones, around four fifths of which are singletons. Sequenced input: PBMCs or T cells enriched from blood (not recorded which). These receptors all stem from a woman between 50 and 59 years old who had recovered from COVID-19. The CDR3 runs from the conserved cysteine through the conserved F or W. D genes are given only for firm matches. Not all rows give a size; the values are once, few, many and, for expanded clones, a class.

TGTGCCAGCTCGCGGGGACAGGCCAGCACAGATACGCAGTATTTT CASSRGQASTDTQYF TRBJ2-3 TRBV18 TRBD1 -
TGTGCCAGCTCTTCGGGACAGGGGGCTGAAGCTTTCTTT CASSSGQGAEAFF TRBJ1-1 TRBV18 TRBD1 -
TGTGCCAGCAGCTATAGCCACGGGAGTGGGTCCTACGAGCAGTACTTC CASSYSHGSGSYEQYF TRBJ2-7 TRBV9 - once
TGTGCCAGTAGTATAGAGGGGACAGGGTCCTACGAGCAGTACTTC CASSIEGTGSYEQYF TRBJ2-7 TRBV19 TRBD1 -
TGTGCCAGCAGCACGGACAGGGCTAATTCACCCCTCCACTTT CASSTDRANSPLHF TRBJ1-6 TRBV9 TRBD1 -
TGTGCCAGCAGCTTCCGGATGGGACACGACTATGGCTACACCTTC CASSFRMGHDYGYTF TRBJ1-2 TRBV9 - -
TGTGCCATGAGAGGCGGGGGTGAGCAGTACTTC CAMRGGGEQYF TRBJ2-7 TRBV10-3 TRBD2 -
TGTGCCAGCAGTTTCTCGGTATCTGGAAACACCATATATTTT CASSFSVSGNTIYF TRBJ1-3 TRBV27 - -
TGTGCCAGCAGCCGAAGTAAGCGCGAGCAGTACTTC CASSRSKREQYF TRBJ2-7 TRBV11-2 - -
TGTGCCAGCAGCTTAGAGGGGCCCCTCAATCAGCCCCAGCATTTT CASSLEGPLNQPQHF TRBJ1-5 TRBV7-2 - -
TGTGCCAGCAGCCAGTCTAGCGGCTCCTACGAGCAGTACTTC CASSQSSGSYEQYF TRBJ2-7 TRBV7-3 TRBD2 -
TGTGCCAGCAGCGAACGGACAGGGAAGCAGGAGACCCAGTACTTC CASSERTGKQETQYF TRBJ2-5 TRBV5-4 TRBD1 once
TGTGCCAGCACAACCCTCCGGGGGGCCAATACCGGGGAGCTGTTTTTT CASTTLRGANTGELFF TRBJ2-2 TRBV7-2 - -
TGTGCCAGCTCACTACAGGGGGCTAATGAGCAGTTCTTC CASSLQGANEQFF TRBJ2-1 TRBV18 TRBD1 -
TGTGCCAGCAGTTTAACGCCAGCGGGAGGGCAGACGGTCTTC CASSLTPAGGQTVF TRBJ2-1 TRBV28 TRBD2 -
TGTGCCAGCAGCTCAGAGCGACGGGGAAATGAGCAGTTCTTC CASSSERRGNEQFF TRBJ2-1 TRBV11-1 - -
TGTGCCAGCAGCTTGCCCGGGGAGGGGACCTATGGCTACACCTTC CASSLPGEGTYGYTF TRBJ1-2 TRBV7-9 - -
TGTGCCACCCCGGACAGGGATAATTATGGCTACACCTTC CATPDRDNYGYTF TRBJ1-2 TRBV28 TRBD1 few
TGTGCCAGTAGTATCTGGAGTAACTCCTACAATGAGCAGTTCTTC CASSIWSNSYNEQFF TRBJ2-1 TRBV19 - -
TGTGCCAGCAGCCAGAACTCCCCGAATTCACCCCTCCACTTT CASSQNSPNSPLHF TRBJ1-6 TRBV3-1/TRBV3-2 - -
TGTGCCAGCAGCCCGGGTAGGGGTGCTGAAGCTTTCTTT CASSPGRGAEAFF TRBJ1-1 TRBV7-2 - -
TGTGCCAGTGGACTACTAGGGGTCCGGGAGCAGTTCTTC CASGLLGVREQFF TRBJ2-1 TRBV7-9 - -
TGTGCCAGCAATACAGGGGGCAATGAGCAGTTCTTC CASNTGGNEQFF TRBJ2-1 TRBV28 TRBD1 -
TGCAGCGTTGTAACCCTAGCGGGAGCGTCTTACGAGCAGTACTTC CSVVTLAGASYEQYF TRBJ2-7 TRBV29-1 TRBD2 -
TGTGCCAGTCGCCGGGATCCTAATTCACCCCTCCACTTT CASRRDPNSPLHF TRBJ1-6 TRBV18 - -
TGTGCCAGCAGCTTGGACGGACTAGCGGGGTTGGAGACCCAGTACTTC CASSLDGLAGLETQYF TRBJ2-5 TRBV5-6 TRBD2 few
TGCGCCAGCAGCCAGAATAGCGGGAGAAGAGCAGATACGCAGTATTTT CASSQNSGRRADTQYF TRBJ2-3 TRBV4-3 TRBD2 -
TGTGCCAGCACCAGGACTAGCGGGGGTCAGGGAGATACGCAGTATTTT CASTRTSGGQGDTQYF TRBJ2-3 TRBV27 TRBD2 -
TGTGCCAGCAGTCCCCGCCTAAACACCGGGGAGCTGTTTTTT CASSPRLNTGELFF TRBJ2-2 TRBV28 - -
TGTGCCAGCAGCGCGGAGGGGAATTCACCCCTCCACTTT CASSAEGNSPLHF TRBJ1-6 TRBV5-5 - -
TGTGCCAGCTCACCCAAAACGAGCGGGGGGCCCAACACCGGGGAGCTGTTTTTT CASSPKTSGGPNTGELFF TRBJ2-2 TRBV18 TRBD2 once
TGTGCCAGCAATCAACTAGCGGGACTAAGCTACGAGCAGTACTTC CASNQLAGLSYEQYF TRBJ2-7 TRBV7-2 TRBD2 -
TGTGCCAGCAGCTTGGTGGCAGGGAACACTGAAGCTTTCTTT CASSLVAGNTEAFF TRBJ1-1 TRBV25-1 - -
TGTGCCAGCAGCTTAAAGGAGACAGGACATTCGGGGGGCTACACCTTC CASSLKETGHSGGYTF TRBJ1-2 TRBV7-2 - -
TGTGCCAGCAGCCGGGACTTCTCAGACTACGAGCAGTACTTC CASSRDFSDYEQYF TRBJ2-7 TRBV7-2 - -
TGTGCCAGCAGCAGGGGCTCTCGGGAAAAACTGTTTTTT CASSRGSREKLFF TRBJ1-4 TRBV5-4 - few
TGTGCCAGTACCCAGCGCTCTGGAAACACCATATATTTT CASTQRSGNTIYF TRBJ1-3 TRBV19 - few
TGTGCCAGCAGCGTAGGACAGGCGGTCTATGGCTACACCTTC CASSVGQAVYGYTF TRBJ1-2 TRBV9 - few
TGCGCCAGCAGCTTGGAGACTCCGGGAGATACGCAGTATTTT CASSLETPGDTQYF TRBJ2-3 TRBV5-1 - -
TGTGCCAGCAGCTTAGCGAGCGGGGGCTGGTACAATGAGCAGTTCTTC CASSLASGGWYNEQFF TRBJ2-1 TRBV7-2 TRBD2 -
TGTGCCAGCAGCTCGACAGGGTTTCGTGGCACTGAAGCTTTCTTT CASSSTGFRGTEAFF TRBJ1-1 TRBV7-8 TRBD1 -
TGTGCTAGCAGCTTCCCTCGTCCCACAGGGAGGGTTGGCTACACCTTC CASSFPRPTGRVGYTF TRBJ1-2 TRBV7-7 - -
TGTGCCAGTAATAGTTGGCAGGGCGTTAATTCACCCCTCCACTTT CASNSWQGVNSPLHF TRBJ1-6 TRBV19 - -
TGTGCTAGTGGTTTATCAGGCATGAACACTGAAGCTTTCTTT CASGLSGMNTEAFF TRBJ1-1 TRBV12-5 - -
TGTGCCAGCAGCTTGAAGGGGGCAGAGACCCAGTACTTC CASSLKGAETQYF TRBJ2-5 TRBV5-4 TRBD1 -
TGTGCCAGCTCCCGACAGGAGCGCAATGAAAAACTGTTTTTT CASSRQERNEKLFF TRBJ1-4 TRBV18 - -